This T cell receptor beta chain was recovered during a study of Ad26.COV2.S vaccination and SARS-CoV-2 variants. Study at large: Vaccine-arm donor from the placebo-controlled COV1001 Ad26.COV2.S trial. Study-wide findings and caveats: CD8+ and CD4+ T cells specific for spike reportedly responded with substantial breadth after vaccination.

Comment on this clone: Its target is unknown.

As for treatment: roughly 18 received Ad26.COV2.S at low or high dose, single or two shots; roughly five received placebo; per-sample allocation not given. Samples came from day 63 after the first vaccine or placebo injection. This CDR3 spans 15 amino acids. Trimming cost V 6 bases and J 0 bases, with 11 bases left between them. Germline V gene lookup returns CDR1 SEHNR and CDR2 FQNEAQ (reference sequence). TCRdb keeps only in-frame clones here, not all; method: immunoSEQ multiplex PCR. The data show 300,000 to 350,000 clones, with about 87% seen just once and 6.4% held by the top ten. This sequence joins TRBV7-9 and TRBJ2-2, with D hard to call. The sample here was peripheral blood, taken in a trial of Ad26.COV2.S vaccine versus placebo. The TCR sequence derives from a person aged 18 to 59 who received the Ad26.COV2.S COVID-19 vaccine or a placebo. The CDR3 DNA reads TGTGCCAGCAGTGCAAGGACGCCGAACACCGGGGAGCTGTTTTTT. Translating gives CASSARTPNTGELFF.